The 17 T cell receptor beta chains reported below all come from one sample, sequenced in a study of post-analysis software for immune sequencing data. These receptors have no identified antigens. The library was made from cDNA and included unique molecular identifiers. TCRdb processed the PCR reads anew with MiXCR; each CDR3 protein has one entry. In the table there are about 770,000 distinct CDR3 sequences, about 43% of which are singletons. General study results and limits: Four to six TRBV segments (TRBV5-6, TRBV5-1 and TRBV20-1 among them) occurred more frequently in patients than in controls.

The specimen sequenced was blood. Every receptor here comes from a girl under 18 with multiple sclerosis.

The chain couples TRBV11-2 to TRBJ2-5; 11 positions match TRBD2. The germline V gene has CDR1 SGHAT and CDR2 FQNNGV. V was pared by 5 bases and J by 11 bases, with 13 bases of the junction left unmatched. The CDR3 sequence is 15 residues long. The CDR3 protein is CASSTTSGSLDEQYF. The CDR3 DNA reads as TGTGCCAGCAGCACCACTAGCGGGAGTTTGGATGAGCAGTACTTC.

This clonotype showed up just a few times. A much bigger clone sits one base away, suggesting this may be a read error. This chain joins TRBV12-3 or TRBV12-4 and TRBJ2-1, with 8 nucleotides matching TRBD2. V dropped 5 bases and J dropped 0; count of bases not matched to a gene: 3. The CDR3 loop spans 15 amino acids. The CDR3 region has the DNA TGTGCCAGCAGTGAGCGGGAGAGCTCCTACAATGAGCAGTTCTTC. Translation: CASSERESSYNEQFF.

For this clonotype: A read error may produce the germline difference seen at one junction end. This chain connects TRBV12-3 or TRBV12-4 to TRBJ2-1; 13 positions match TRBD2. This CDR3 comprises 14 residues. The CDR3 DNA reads TGTGCCAGCAGACTAGCGGGAGGGGACAATGGGCAGTTCTTC. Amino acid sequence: CASRLAGGDNGQFF.

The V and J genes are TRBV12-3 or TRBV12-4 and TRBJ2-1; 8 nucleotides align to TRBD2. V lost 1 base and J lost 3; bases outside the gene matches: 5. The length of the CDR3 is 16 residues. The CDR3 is CASSLGVAGNYNEQFF. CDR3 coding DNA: TGTGCCAGCAGTTTAGGGGTAGCGGGGAACTACAATGAGCAGTTCTTC.

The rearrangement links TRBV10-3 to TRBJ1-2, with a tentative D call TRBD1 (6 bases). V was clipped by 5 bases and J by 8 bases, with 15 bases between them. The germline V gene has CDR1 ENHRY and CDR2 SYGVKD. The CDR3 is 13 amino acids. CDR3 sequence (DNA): TGTGCCATCAGTCCAGATCAGGGGCACGGCTACACCTTC. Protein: CAISPDQGHGYTF.

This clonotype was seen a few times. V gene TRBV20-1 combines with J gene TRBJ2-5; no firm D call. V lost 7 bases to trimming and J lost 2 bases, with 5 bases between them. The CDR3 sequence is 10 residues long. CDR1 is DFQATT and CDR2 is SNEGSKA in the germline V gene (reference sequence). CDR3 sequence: CSVHQETQYF. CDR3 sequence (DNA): TGCAGTGTTCATCAAGAGACCCAGTACTTC.

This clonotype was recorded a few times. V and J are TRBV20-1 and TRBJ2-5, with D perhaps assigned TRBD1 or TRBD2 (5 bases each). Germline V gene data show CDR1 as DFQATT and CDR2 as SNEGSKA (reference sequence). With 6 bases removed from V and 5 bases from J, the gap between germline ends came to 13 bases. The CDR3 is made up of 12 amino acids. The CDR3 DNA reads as TGCAGTGCGGGGACGTTGGATGAGACCCAGTACTTC. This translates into CSAGTLDETQYF.

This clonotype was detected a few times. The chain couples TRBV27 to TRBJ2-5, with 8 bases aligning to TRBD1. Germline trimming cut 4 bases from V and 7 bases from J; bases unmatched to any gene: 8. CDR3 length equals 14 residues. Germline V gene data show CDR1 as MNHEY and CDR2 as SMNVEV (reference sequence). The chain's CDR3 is CASSSDRGVGTQYF. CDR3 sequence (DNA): TGTGCCAGCAGTTCAGACAGGGGTGTCGGGACCCAGTACTTC.

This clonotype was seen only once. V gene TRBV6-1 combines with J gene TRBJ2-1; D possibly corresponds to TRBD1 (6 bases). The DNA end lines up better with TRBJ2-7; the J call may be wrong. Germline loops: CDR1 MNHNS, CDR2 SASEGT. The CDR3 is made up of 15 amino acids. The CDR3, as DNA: TGTGCCAGCAGTGAAATTCCTACAGGGATTCACGAGCAGTACTTC. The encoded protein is CASSEIPTGIHEQYF.

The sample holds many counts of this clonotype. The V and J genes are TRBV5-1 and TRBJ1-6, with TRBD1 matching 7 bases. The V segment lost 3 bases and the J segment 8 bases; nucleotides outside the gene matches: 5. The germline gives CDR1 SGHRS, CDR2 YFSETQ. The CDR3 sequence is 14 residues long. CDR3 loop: CASSSGQDYSPLHF. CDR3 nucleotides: TGCGCCAGCAGCTCCGGACAGGATTATTCACCCCTCCACTTT.

CDR3 residues: CASSQNPSGSGTQYF. The CDR3 DNA reads as TGTGCCAGCAGCCAAAACCCTAGCGGCTCAGGGACCCAGTACTTC. This rearrangement joins TRBV2 to TRBJ2-5; the match to TRBD2 covers 7 bases. This CDR3 is 15 amino acids long. The V gene's germline CDR1 is SNHLY and CDR2 FYNNEI. V was pared by 6 bases and J by 7 bases, with 14 bases of the junction left unmatched. Combining the CDR3 with reference TRBV2 and TRBJ2-5 gives the whole variable domain EPEVTQTPSHQVTQMGQEVILRCVPISNHLYFYWYRQILGQKVEFLVSFYNNEISEKSEIFDDQFSVERPDGSNFTLKIRSTKLEDSAMYFCASSQNPSGSGTQYFGPGTRLLVL.

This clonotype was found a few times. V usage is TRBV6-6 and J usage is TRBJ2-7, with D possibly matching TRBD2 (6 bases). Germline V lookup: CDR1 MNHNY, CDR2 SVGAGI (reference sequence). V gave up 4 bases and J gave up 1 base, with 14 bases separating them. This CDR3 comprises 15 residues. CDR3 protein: CASSSSRDLSYEQYF. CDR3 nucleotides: TGTGCCAGCAGTTCCTCCCGGGACTTATCCTACGAGCAGTACTTC.

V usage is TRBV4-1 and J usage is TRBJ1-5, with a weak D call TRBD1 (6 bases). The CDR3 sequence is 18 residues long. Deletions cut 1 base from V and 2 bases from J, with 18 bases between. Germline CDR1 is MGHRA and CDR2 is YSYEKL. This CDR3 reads CASSQVHIRGGGNQPQHF. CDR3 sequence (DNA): TGCGCCAGCAGCCAAGTTCATATCAGGGGAGGGGGCAATCAGCCCCAGCATTTT.

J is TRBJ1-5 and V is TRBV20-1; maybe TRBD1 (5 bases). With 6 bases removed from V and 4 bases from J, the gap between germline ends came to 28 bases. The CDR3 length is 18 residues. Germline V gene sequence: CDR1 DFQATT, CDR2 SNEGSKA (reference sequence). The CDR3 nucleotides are TGCAGTGCCCCCCAACGGGGGGGGTCCAGAACCCAGAATCAGCCCCAGCATTTT. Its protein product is CSAPQRGGSRTQNQPQHF.

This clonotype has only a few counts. The CDR3 DNA sequence: TGCAGTGCTAGAGATCTCTATGCTAGCGGGAGGCACCAAGAGACCCAGTACTTC. Its translation is CSARDLYASGRHQETQYF. J is TRBJ2-5 and V is TRBV20-1, with 11 bases fitting TRBD2. V lost 0 bases, J lost 0 bases, and 9 bases stayed unmatched. Germline values: CDR1 DFQATT, CDR2 SNEGSKA (reference sequence). This CDR3 has 18 amino acids.

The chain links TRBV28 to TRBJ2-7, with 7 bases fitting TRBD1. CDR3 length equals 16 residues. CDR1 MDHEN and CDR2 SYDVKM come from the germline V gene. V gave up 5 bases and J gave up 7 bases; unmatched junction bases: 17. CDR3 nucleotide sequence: TGTGCCAGCAGTCCAGGACACTACACCGACAGGGAAGAGCAGTACTTC. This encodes CASSPGHYTDREEQYF.

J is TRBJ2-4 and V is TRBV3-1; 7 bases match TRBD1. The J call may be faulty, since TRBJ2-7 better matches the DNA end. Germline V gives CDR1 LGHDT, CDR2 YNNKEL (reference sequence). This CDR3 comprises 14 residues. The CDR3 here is CASSSPGQTSEQYF. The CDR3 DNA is TGTGCCAGCAGCTCGCCGGGACAGACCTCCGAGCAGTACTTC.